A selection of T cell receptor beta chains follows, all from one sample in a study of T cell responses to AZD1222 COVID-19 vaccine. The protocol was immunoSEQ multiplex PCR, while the TCRdb copy is restricted to in-frame clones and leaves out a portion. Among roughly 150,000 clones listed, approximately 91% were seen once. Sequencing was performed on peripheral blood, taken on day 0 of AZD1222 vaccination. The receptors were gathered from an adult in good health. The CDR3 runs from the conserved cysteine through the conserved F or W. Each record gives: V gene, clone size, J gene, CDR3 length, D gene, CDR3 DNA, CDR3 protein. D genes are given only for firm matches. Size tells how often a clone was seen (once, few, many) or the class of an expanded clone, and some rows leave it out.

V gene: TRBV7-3; clone size: .; J gene: TRBJ2-1; CDR3 length: 15; D gene: TRBD2; CDR3 DNA: TGTGCCAGCAGCCCCCGACTAGCGGGGGGGCCTGAGCAGTTCTTC; CDR3 protein: CASSPRLAGGPEQFF
V gene: TRBV28; clone size: .; J gene: TRBJ1-2; CDR3 length: 14; D gene: TRBD1; CDR3 DNA: TGTGCCAGCAGCAGCGGACAGGGCCGGTATGGCTACACCTTC; CDR3 protein: CASSSGQGRYGYTF
V gene: TRBV21-1; clone size: once; J gene: TRBJ1-2; CDR3 length: 14; D gene: .; CDR3 DNA: TGTGCCAGGCGGAAGCCAGGGAGTAACTATGGCTACACCTTC; CDR3 protein: CARRKPGSNYGYTF
V gene: TRBV18; clone size: .; J gene: TRBJ1-4; CDR3 length: 14; D gene: .; CDR3 DNA: TGTGCCAGCTCATCCGGGAATGGAAATGAAAAACTGTTTTTT; CDR3 protein: CASSSGNGNEKLFF
V gene: TRBV5-6; clone size: .; J gene: TRBJ2-1; CDR3 length: 14; D gene: TRBD2; CDR3 DNA: TGTGCCAGCAACACCGGGACTAGCGGCAATGAGCAGTTCTTC; CDR3 protein: CASNTGTSGNEQFF
V gene: TRBV9; clone size: once; J gene: TRBJ1-4; CDR3 length: 15; D gene: .; CDR3 DNA: TGTGCCAGCAGCGCCGGGGTGGGTTCCAATGAAAAACTGTTTTTT; CDR3 protein: CASSAGVGSNEKLFF
V gene: TRBV2; clone size: .; J gene: TRBJ2-6; CDR3 length: 15; D gene: .; CDR3 DNA: TGTGCCAGCAGTGAAAGGGTGTCTGGGGCCAACGTCCTGACTTTC; CDR3 protein: CASSERVSGANVLTF
V gene: TRBV28; clone size: .; J gene: TRBJ2-7; CDR3 length: 16; D gene: .; CDR3 DNA: TGTGCCAGCAGAGCATCATGGACACGGACGCCCTACGAGCAGTACTTC; CDR3 protein: CASRASWTRTPYEQYF
V gene: TRBV5-1; clone size: .; J gene: TRBJ2-1; CDR3 length: 15; D gene: TRBD2; CDR3 DNA: TGCGCCAGCAGCCCAGGACTAGCGGAAAGCGCGGGGCAGTTCTTC; CDR3 protein: CASSPGLAESAGQFF
V gene: TRBV7-2; clone size: .; J gene: TRBJ1-6; CDR3 length: 14; D gene: .; CDR3 DNA: TGTGCCAGCAGCTTGGGACCGATTAATTCACCCCTCCACTTT; CDR3 protein: CASSLGPINSPLHF
V gene: TRBV29-1; clone size: .; J gene: TRBJ1-2; CDR3 length: 12; D gene: .; CDR3 DNA: TGCAGCGTTGAAGGGATTAACTATGGCTACACCTTC; CDR3 protein: CSVEGINYGYTF
V gene: TRBV7-9; clone size: .; J gene: TRBJ2-6; CDR3 length: 18; D gene: TRBD1; CDR3 DNA: TGTGCCAGCAGCTTAGGGACAGGCGGCTTCACTGGGGCCAACGTCCTGACTTTC; CDR3 protein: CASSLGTGGFTGANVLTF
V gene: TRBV6-4; clone size: .; J gene: TRBJ1-4; CDR3 length: 17; D gene: .; CDR3 DNA: TGTGCCAGCAGTGACCCTGGGCCCCCGCCAACTAATGAAAAACTGTTTTTT; CDR3 protein: CASSDPGPPPTNEKLFF
V gene: TRBV24-1; clone size: .; J gene: TRBJ1-2; CDR3 length: 15; D gene: TRBD1; CDR3 DNA: TGTGCCACCAGTGGCCCAGGACAGGGAAACCGTGGCTACACCTTC; CDR3 protein: CATSGPGQGNRGYTF
V gene: TRBV2; clone size: once; J gene: TRBJ2-2; CDR3 length: 14; D gene: TRBD1; CDR3 DNA: TGTGCCAGCAGGGCCGGGACAGGCAGCGGGGAGCTGTTTTTT; CDR3 protein: CASRAGTGSGELFF
V gene: TRBV5-6; clone size: .; J gene: TRBJ1-2; CDR3 length: 16; D gene: TRBD1; CDR3 DNA: TGTGCCAGCAGCGACGCCGGGACAGGTGGGCTCTATGGCTACACCTTC; CDR3 protein: CASSDAGTGGLYGYTF
V gene: TRBV6-5; clone size: once; J gene: TRBJ2-2; CDR3 length: 15; D gene: TRBD1; CDR3 DNA: TGTGCCAACAGGGCCGGGACAGCGAACACCGGGGAGCTGTTTTTT; CDR3 protein: CANRAGTANTGELFF